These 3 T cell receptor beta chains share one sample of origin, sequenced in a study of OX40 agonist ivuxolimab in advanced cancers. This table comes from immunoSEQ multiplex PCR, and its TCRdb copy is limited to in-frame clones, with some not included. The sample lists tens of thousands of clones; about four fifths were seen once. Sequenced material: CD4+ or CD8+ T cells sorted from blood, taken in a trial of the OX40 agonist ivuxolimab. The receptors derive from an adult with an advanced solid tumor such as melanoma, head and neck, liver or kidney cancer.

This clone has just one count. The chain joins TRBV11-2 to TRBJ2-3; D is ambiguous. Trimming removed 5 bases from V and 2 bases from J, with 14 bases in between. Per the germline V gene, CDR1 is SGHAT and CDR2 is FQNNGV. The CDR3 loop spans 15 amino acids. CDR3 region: CASSPGAYATDTQYF. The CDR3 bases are TGTGCCAGCAGCCCAGGAGCTTATGCCACAGATACGCAGTATTTT.

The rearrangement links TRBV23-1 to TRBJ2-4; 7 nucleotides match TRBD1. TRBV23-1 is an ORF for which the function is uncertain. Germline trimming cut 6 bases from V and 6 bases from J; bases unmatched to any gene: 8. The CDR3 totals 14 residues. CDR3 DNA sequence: TGCGCCAGCAGACAAAGGGACAGAGGAAACATTCAGTACTTC. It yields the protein CASRQRDRGNIQYF.

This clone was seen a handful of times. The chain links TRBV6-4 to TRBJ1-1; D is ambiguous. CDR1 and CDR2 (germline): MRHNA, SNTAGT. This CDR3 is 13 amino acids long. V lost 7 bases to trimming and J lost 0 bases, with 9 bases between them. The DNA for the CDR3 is TGTGCCAGCACTCCCCCCTTGAACACTGAAGCTTTCTTT. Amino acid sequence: CASTPPLNTEAFF.